This T cell receptor beta chain emerged from a study of T cells in Graves' hyperthyroidism and ophthalmopathy (dated by TCRdb to the late 2010s). Looking at the study overall: Peripheral blood was collected at initial diagnosis, before any treatment. To identify distinguishing TCR V-J signatures, a discovery cohort of about 100 patients was used, comprising approximately 40 with Graves' ophthalmopathy and around 57 with stable Graves' hyperthyroidism. Prospective prediction of ophthalmopathy was tested in an independent validation cohort consisting of some 19 hyperthyroidism patients and more than 15 patients who later progressed to ophthalmopathy. The roughly 94 discovery patients were randomly divided into training and test sets at a 7:3 ratio. Thyroid tissue and blood T-cell repertoires from about six Graves' hyperthyroidism patients were also compared in the study. Following sampling, methimazole starting at 30 mg daily was given to hyperthyroidism patients, and high-dose intravenous methylprednisolone was given to ophthalmopathy patients. According to the paper, TCR Vbeta CDR3 sequencing was carried out on over 130 peripheral blood samples, which came from under 50 ophthalmopathy, around 74 hyperthyroidism and around 17 progressor patients.

A patient counted as having stable Graves' hyperthyroidism if no progression to ophthalmopathy occurred over 18 months of follow-up. Hyperthyroidism patients were newly diagnosed, with disease duration under 2 months, and aged 18 to 65 years. The study excluded patients with uncontrolled infections, other autoimmune diseases, pregnancy or lactation. Diagnoses were based on clinical symptoms, serum thyroxine and TRAb, thyroid ultrasound and orbital computed tomography. PBMCs were separated from 10 ml of fresh peripheral blood using Ficoll-Paque density gradient centrifugation. Trizol reagent was used to extract total RNA, and RNA quality was then checked on an Agilent 2100 Bioanalyzer. CDR1 SGHTA and CDR2 FQGNSA were looked up in the germline V gene. Here V drops 7 bases and J drops 7 bases, and the junction holds 14 bases not matched to any gene. The CDR3 runs 16 amino acids, cysteine and phenylalanine included. Kept here is only the CDR3 DNA, which spans 48 bases and is read in frame from base 1.

What the research found in general, with its limitations: A 13 V-J signature model separated ophthalmopathy from stable hyperthyroidism, with around 90% sensitivity and 81% to 83% specificity in cross-validation and 80%/75% in testing. In validation, the model predicted progression to ophthalmopathy with just under 71% sensitivity and about 72% specificity, a median of approximately 6.5 months before onset. Sample size was not statistically predetermined, and investigators were not blinded to group allocation. Most expanded thyroid clonotypes (frequency above 0.001) were also detected in blood, a finding suggesting that blood repertoires may reflect thyroid immune responses.

In regard to this clonotype: Its antigen is unknown. It has no much larger one-base neighbor in the sample; base qualities were not kept.

Amplification of TCR beta CDR3 regions was carried out from RNA transcripts. A first-round RT-PCR of the TCR CDR3 used the HTBI primer set with the Qiagen OneStep RT-PCR kit. Libraries were constructed in a second round of multiplex PCR, after which size selection and purification were carried out. Libraries were sequenced paired-end with 100 bp reads on an Illumina HiSeq2000. The paper's data handling went like this. SOAPnuke was used to process the raw data, removing reads that contained adapters or uncalled bases, had a mean Phred below 15, or lacked an exact match to the constant primer or identifier. COPE v1.2.5 was used to merge high-quality paired reads, and clonotypes were defined as unique nucleotide sequences. MiTCR v1.1 was used to align the clonotypes against IMGT TRBV, TRBD and TRBJ reference segments. Analysis was restricted to V-J combinations with a frequency above 0.0001, which covered over 98% of repertoires. The TCS score was defined as the ratio of F50 (clonal expansion) to E x V (chaos), calculated using BLOSUM62-based TCRdist between CDR3 peptides within each V-J. Welch's t-statistics and random forest reduced 450 to 600 V-J features to roughly 13, which were used in a naive Bayes classifier (R e1071). TCRdb handled the public reads itself, with Q25 trimming in fastp and clone calling in MiXCR, and kept productive beta chains. When rows share a CDR3 protein, they turn into one entry using the most common DNA and genes. TCRdb, not the original authors, processed these V and J calls. Present in this sample are under 650,000 distinct CDR3 sequences, under 20% of which were seen just once. Of the sample, 3% to 4% is held by the ten largest clones.

This chain is built from TRBV7-2 and TRBJ2-7, with 12 bases in between that match TRBD2. The sequencing input was blood. The sequence came from a woman in her thirties with Graves' hyperthyroidism. The DNA sequence is TGTGCCAGCACCCTCTACCTAGCGGGAGGGCCTCAGGAGCAGTACTTC. Its coded protein is CASTLYLAGGPQEQYF. The full variable domain, completed from the reference TRBV7-2 and TRBJ2-7 proteins outside the CDR3, reads GAGVSQSPSNKVTEKGKDVELRCDPISGHTALYWYRQSLGQGLEFLIYFQGNSAPDKSGLPSDRFSAERTGGSVSTLTIQRTQQEDSAVYLCASTLYLAGGPQEQYFGPGTRLTVT.